The entry below describes one T cell receptor beta chain. This entry is derived from a study of blood T cell repertoires in COVID-19. CDR3 length: 16 amino acids. CDR1 is SEHNR and CDR2 is FQNEAQ in the germline V gene (reference sequence). V was cut by 4 bases and J by 5 bases, with 20 bases left in between. Sequenced by immunoSEQ multiplex PCR; TCRdb stores in-frame clones only, minus some. The profile shows 200,000 to 250,000 clones, roughly 84% of them singletons. Sequencing was performed on peripheral blood. The V call is TRBV7-9, the J call TRBJ1-2; possibly TRBD1 for D (5 bases). The clonotype comes from a man aged 30 to 45 with active or convalescent COVID-19. The CDR3, as DNA: TGTGCCAGCAGCTCCTTCGGGGGTTCCTCGGAGTATGGCTACACCTTC. Amino acids: CASSSFGGSSEYGYTF.